This record looks at one TCR beta chain sequence and its context. In the study's own analysis: By means of reference gene primer amplification, nucleated cell counts were estimated. TCRdb's copy holds only in-frame clones and misses some; the assay was immunoSEQ multiplex PCR. The D gene and trimming were derived from the DNA, and the V and J assignments and clone size from that table. This sample has about 200,000 clones, with approximately 83% found just once. The data are from a study of blood T cell repertoires in COVID-19. Study at large: Sites across the United States, Italy and Spain contributed samples from acute and convalescent COVID-19. PBMCs, B-cell-depleted T cells, or T cells were the source of the cDNA or gDNA that made up the material.

The length of the CDR3 is 17 residues. V dropped 7 bases and J dropped 6; count of bases not matched to a gene: 8. Germline V gene data show CDR1 as SGHTA and CDR2 as FQGNSA. The specimen sequenced was peripheral blood. The rearrangement links TRBV7-2 to TRBJ2-2; 16 bases match TRBD2. The sequence came from a man aged 55 to 70 with acute or convalescent COVID-19. This CDR3 reads CASTPPGLAGGPGELFF. The CDR3 bases are TGTGCCAGCACCCCGCCGGGACTAGCGGGAGGGCCCGGGGAGCTGTTTTTT.